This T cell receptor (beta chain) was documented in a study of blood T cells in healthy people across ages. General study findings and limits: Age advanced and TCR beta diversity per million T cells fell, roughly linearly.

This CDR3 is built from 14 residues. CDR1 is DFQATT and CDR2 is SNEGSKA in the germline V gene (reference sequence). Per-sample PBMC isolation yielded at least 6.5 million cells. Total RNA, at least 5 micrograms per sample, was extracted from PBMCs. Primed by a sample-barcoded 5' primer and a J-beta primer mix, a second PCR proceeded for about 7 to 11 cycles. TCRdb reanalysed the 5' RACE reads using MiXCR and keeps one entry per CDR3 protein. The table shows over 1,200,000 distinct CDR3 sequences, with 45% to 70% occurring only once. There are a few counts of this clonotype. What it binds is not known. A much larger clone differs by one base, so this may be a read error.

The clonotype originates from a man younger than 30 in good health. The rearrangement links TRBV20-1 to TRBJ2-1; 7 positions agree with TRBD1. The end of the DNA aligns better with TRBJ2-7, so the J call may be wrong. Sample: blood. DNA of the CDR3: TGCAGTGCTAGGGGGACAGAGACTTACAATGAGCAGTACTTC. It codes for CSARGTETYNEQYF.